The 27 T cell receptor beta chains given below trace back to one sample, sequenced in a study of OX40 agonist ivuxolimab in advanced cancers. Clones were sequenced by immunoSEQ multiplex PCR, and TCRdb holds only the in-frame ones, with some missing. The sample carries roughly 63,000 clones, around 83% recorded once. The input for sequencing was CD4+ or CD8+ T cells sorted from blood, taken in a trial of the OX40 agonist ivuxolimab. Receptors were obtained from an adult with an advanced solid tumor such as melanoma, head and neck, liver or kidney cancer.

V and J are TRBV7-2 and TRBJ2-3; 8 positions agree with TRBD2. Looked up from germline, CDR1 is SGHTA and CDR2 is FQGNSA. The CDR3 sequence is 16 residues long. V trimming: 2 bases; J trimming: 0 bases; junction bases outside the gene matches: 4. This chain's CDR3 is CASSLRAGASTDTQYF. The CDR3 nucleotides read TGTGCCAGCAGCTTACGAGCGGGGGCTAGCACAGATACGCAGTATTTT.

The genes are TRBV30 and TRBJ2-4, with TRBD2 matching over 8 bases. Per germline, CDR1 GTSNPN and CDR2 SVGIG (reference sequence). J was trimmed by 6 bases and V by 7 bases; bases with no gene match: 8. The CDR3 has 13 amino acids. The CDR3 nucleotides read TGTGCCTTTTCAGCGGGGGCGGGAAACATTCAGTACTTC. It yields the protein CAFSAGAGNIQYF.

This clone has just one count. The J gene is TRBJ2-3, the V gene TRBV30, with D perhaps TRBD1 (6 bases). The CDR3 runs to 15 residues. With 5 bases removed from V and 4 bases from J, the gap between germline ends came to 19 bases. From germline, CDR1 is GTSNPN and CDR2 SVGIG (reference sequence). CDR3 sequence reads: CAWEGHGGASDTQYF. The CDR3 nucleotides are TGTGCCTGGGAGGGACATGGGGGCGCATCAGATACGCAGTATTTT.

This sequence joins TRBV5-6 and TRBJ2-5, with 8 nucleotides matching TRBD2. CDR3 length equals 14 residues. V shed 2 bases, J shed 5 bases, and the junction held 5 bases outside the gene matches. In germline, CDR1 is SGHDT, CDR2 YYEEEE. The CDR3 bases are TGTGCCAGCAGCTTCGGACTAGCCCGGGAGACCCAGTACTTC. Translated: CASSFGLARETQYF.

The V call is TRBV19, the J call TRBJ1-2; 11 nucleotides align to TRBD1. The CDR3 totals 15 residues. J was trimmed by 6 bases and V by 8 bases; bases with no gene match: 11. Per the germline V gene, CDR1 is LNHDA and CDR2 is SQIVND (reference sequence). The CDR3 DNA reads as TGTGCCAGTCGGCGGATAGGACAGGGGGCGGATGGCTACACCTTC. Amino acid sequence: CASRRIGQGADGYTF.

CDR3 sequence reads: CASSVAAGGLVTDTQYF. In DNA, the CDR3 is TGTGCCAGCAGCGTAGCAGCGGGGGGGCTGGTTACAGATACGCAGTATTTT. V is TRBV9 and J is TRBJ2-3; 10 bases agree with TRBD2. Trimming took 0 bases from V and 3 from J; bases not matched to a gene: 7. The CDR3 extends over 17 amino acids. The V gene's germline CDR1 is SGDLS and CDR2 YYNGEE.

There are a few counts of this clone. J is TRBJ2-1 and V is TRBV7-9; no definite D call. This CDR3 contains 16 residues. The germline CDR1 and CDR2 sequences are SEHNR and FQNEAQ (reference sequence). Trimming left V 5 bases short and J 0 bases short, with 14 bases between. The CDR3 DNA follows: TGTGCCAGCAGCGGTGTCAGGCAGAGCTCCTACAATGAGCAGTTCTTC. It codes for CASSGVRQSSYNEQFF.

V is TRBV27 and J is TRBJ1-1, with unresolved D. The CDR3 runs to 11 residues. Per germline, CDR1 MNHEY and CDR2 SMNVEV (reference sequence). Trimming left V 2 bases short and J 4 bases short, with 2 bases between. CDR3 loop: CASSLPTEAFF. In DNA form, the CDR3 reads TGTGCCAGCAGTTTACCCACTGAAGCTTTCTTT.

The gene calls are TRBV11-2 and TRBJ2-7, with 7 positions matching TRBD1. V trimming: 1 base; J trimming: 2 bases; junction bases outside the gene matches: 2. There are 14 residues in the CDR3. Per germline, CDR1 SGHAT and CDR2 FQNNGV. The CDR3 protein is CASSLAGTAYEQYF. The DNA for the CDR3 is TGTGCCAGCAGCTTAGCCGGGACAGCCTACGAGCAGTACTTC.

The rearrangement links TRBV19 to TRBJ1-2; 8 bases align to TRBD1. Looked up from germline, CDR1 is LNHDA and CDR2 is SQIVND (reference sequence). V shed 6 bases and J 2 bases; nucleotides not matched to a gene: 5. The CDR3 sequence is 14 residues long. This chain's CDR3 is CASRTGDRNYGYTF. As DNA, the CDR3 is TGTGCCAGTAGGACAGGGGACCGAAACTATGGCTACACCTTC.

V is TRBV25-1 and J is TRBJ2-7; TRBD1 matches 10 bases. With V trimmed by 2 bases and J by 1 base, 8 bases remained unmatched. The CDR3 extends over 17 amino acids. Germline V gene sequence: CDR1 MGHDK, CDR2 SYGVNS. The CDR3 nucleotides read TGTGCCAGCAGTGAACCGGGGGGACAGGGGAGTTCCTACGAGCAGTACTTC. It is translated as CASSEPGGQGSSYEQYF.

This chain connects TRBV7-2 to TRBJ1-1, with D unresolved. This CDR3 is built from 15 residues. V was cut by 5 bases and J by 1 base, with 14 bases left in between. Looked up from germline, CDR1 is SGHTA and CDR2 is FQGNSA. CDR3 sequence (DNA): TGTGCCAGCAGCCCTGATCGCCAGGCGAACACTGAAGCTTTCTTT. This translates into CASSPDRQANTEAFF. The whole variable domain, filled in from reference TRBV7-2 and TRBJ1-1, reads GAGVSQSPSNKVTEKGKDVELRCDPISGHTALYWYRQSLGQGLEFLIYFQGNSAPDKSGLPSDRFSAERTGGSVSTLTIQRTQQEDSAVYLCASSPDRQANTEAFFGQGTRLTVV.

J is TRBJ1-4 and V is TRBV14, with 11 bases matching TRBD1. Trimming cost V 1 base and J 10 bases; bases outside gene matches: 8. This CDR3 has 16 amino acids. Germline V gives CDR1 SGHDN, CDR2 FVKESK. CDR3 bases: TGTGCCAGCAGCCAAGGGCGGGACAGGGGGTTCGGAAAACTGTTTTTT. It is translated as CASSQGRDRGFGKLFF.

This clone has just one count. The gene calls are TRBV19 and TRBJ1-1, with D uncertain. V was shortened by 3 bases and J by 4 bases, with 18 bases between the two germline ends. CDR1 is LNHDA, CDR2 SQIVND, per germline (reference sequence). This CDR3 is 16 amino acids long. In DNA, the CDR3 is TGTGCCAGTAGTATGCCTCGGCGGGGTGCGGGCACTGAAGCTTTCTTT. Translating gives CASSMPRRGAGTEAFF.

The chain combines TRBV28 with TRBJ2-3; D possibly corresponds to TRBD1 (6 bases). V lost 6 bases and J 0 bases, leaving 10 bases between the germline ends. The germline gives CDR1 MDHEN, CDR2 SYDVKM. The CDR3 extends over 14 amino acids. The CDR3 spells CASRPTGSTDTQYF. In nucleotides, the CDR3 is TGTGCCAGCAGACCCACAGGGAGCACAGATACGCAGTATTTT.

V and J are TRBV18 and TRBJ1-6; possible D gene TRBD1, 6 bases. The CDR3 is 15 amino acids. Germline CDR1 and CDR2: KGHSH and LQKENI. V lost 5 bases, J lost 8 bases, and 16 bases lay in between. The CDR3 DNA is TGTGCCAGCTCAGAAAGAACAGGGCTTTATTCACCCCTCCACTTT. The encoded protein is CASSERTGLYSPLHF.

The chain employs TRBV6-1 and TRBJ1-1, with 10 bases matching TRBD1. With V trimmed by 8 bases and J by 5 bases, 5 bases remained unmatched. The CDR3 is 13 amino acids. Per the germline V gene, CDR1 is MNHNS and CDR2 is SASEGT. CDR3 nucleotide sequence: TGTGCCAGCTGGGACAGGGGTTCGACTGAAGCTTTCTTT. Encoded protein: CASWDRGSTEAFF.

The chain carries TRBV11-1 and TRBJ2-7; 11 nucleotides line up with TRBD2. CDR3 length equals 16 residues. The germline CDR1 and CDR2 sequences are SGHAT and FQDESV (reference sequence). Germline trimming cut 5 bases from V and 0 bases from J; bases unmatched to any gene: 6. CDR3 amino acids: CASSPPGTSGSYEQYF. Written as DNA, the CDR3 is TGTGCCAGCAGCCCACCCGGGACTAGCGGCTCCTACGAGCAGTACTTC.

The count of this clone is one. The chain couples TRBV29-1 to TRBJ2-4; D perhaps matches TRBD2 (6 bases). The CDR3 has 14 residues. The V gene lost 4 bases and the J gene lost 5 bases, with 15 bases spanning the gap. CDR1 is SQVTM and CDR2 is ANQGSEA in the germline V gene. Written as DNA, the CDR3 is TGCAGCGTTGGGGACTCAGGGTGGGAAAACATTCAGTACTTC. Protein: CSVGDSGWENIQYF.

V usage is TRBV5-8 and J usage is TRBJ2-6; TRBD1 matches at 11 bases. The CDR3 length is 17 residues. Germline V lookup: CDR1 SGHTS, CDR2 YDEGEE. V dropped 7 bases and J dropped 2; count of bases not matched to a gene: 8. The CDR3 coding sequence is TGTGCCAGCCGTACGACGGGACAGGGGGCTGGGGCCAACGTCCTGACTTTC. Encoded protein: CASRTTGQGAGANVLTF. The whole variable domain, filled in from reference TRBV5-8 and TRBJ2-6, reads EAGVTQSPTHLIKTRGQQATLRCSPISGHTSVYWYQQALGLGLQFLLWYDEGEERNRGNFPPRFSGRQFPNYSSELNVNALELEDSALYLCASRTTGQGAGANVLTFGAGSRLTVL.

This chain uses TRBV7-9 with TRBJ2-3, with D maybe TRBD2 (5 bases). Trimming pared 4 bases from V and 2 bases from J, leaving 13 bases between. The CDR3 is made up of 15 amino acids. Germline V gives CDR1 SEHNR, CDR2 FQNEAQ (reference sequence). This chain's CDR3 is CASSSNRGNTDTQYF. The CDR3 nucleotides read TGTGCCAGCAGCTCGAATCGGGGAAACACAGATACGCAGTATTTT.

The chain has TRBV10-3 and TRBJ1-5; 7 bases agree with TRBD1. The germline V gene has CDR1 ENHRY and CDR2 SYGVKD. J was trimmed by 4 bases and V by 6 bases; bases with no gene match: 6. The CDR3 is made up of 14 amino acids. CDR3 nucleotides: TGTGCCATCAGGGGGGGGACAGCGAATCAGCCCCAGCATTTT. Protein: CAIRGGTANQPQHF.

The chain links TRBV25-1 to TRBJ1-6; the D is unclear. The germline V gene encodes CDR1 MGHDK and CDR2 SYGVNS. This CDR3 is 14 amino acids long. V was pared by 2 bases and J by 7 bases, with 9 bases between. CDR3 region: CASSELRENSPLHF. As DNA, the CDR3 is TGTGCCAGCAGTGAACTCCGGGAGAATTCACCCCTCCACTTT. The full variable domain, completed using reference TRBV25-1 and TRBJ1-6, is EADIYQTPRYLVIGTGKKITLECSQTMGHDKMYWYQQDPGMELHLIHYSYGVNSTEKGDLSSESTVSRIRTEHFPLTLESARPSHTSQYLCASSELRENSPLHFGNGTRLTVT.

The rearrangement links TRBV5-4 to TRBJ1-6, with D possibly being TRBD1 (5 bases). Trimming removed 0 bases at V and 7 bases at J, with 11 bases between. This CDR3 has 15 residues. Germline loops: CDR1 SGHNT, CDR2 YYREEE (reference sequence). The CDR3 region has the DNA TGTGCCAGCAGCTTGGTTGGGGCGGGGAATTCACCCCTCCACTTT. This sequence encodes CASSLVGAGNSPLHF.

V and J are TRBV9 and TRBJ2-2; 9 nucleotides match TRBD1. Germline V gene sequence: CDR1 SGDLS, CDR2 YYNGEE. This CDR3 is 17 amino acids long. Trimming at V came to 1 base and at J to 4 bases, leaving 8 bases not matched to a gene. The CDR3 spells CASSVLGTGRVTGELFF. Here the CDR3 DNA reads TGTGCCAGCAGCGTACTCGGGACAGGGCGGGTCACCGGGGAGCTGTTTTTT.

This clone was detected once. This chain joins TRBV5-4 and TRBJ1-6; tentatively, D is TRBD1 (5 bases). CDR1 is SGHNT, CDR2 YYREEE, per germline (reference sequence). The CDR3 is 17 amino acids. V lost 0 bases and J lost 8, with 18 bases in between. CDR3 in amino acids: CASSLGGRGTGHSPLHF. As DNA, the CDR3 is TGTGCCAGCAGCTTGGGGGGTAGAGGGACTGGGCATTCACCCCTCCACTTT.

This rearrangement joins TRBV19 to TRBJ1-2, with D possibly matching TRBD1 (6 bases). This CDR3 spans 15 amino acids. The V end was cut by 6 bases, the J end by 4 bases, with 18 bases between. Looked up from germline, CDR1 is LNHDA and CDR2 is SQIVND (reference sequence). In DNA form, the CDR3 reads TGTGCCAGTAGAGATGCAGGGGCGGACAGCTATGGCTACACCTTC. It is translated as CASRDAGADSYGYTF. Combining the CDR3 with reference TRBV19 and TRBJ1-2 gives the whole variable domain DGGITQSPKYLFRKEGQNVTLSCEQNLNHDAMYWYRQDPGQGLRLIYYSQIVNDFQKGDIAEGYSVSREKKESFPLTVTSAQKNPTAFYLCASRDAGADSYGYTFGSGTRLTVV.